These 24 T cell receptor beta chains originate from one sample sequenced in a study of cytomegalovirus exposure and HLA in healthy donors. The PCR was carried out with 60 Vbeta primers and 13 Jbeta primers. The table came from immunoSEQ multiplex PCR; TCRdb's copy has only in-frame clones and leaves some out. This table holds around 150,000 clones, approximately 80% found once. Specimen: PBMCs. The receptor set was obtained from a male donor in good health and CMV-seropositive.

This rearrangement joins TRBV7-2 to TRBJ2-1; 14 bases are shared with TRBD2. The CDR3 spans 14 residues. Germline CDR1 is SGHTA and CDR2 is FQGNSA. The junction had 4 bases not matched to a gene; V was cut back by 1 base and J by 14 bases. Written as DNA, the CDR3 is TGTGCCAGCAGCTTAGGACTAGCGGGAGGGCAGGAGTTCTTC. Translated, it gives CASSLGLAGGQEFF.

The chain joins TRBV4-3 to TRBJ1-2; D is undetermined. Trimming removed 0 bases at V and 5 bases at J, with 13 bases between. CDR1 and CDR2 (germline): LGHNA, YSLEER. There are 15 residues in the CDR3. This CDR3 reads CASSQDFPVRYGYTF. DNA for the CDR3: TGCGCCAGCAGCCAAGATTTCCCCGTGCGGTATGGCTACACCTTC.

This clone has more than one count but fewer than ten. Written as DNA, the CDR3 is TGTGCCAGCAGCCCGCGACAGTACTCCTACGAGCAGTACTTC. Amino acids: CASSPRQYSYEQYF. The chain has TRBV11-2 and TRBJ2-7; D perhaps matches TRBD1 (5 bases). V gave up 5 bases and J gave up 0 bases, with 11 bases separating them. Germline V gene data show CDR1 as SGHAT and CDR2 as FQNNGV. The CDR3 runs 14 residues.

The V call is TRBV12-2, the J call TRBJ1-4. TRBV12-2 is a listed pseudogene. This CDR3 region has 15 residues. The CDR3 DNA sequence: TGTGCAAGTCGCTTAATGATCGGTAGCTATGAAAAACTGTTTTTT. The encoded protein is CASRLMIGSYEKLFF.

The gene calls are TRBV11-3 and TRBJ2-3; D is possibly TRBD1 (6 bases). V was trimmed by 8 bases and J by 4 bases, leaving 19 bases between them. From germline, CDR1 is SGHNT and CDR2 YENEEA. There are 15 residues in the CDR3. CDR3 amino acids: CASQIQGIGADTQYF. The CDR3 nucleotides read TGTGCCAGCCAGATTCAGGGGATTGGTGCAGATACGCAGTATTTT.

This chain uses TRBV12-5 with TRBJ1-6; D not resolved. CDR1 and CDR2 (germline): LGHNT, FRNRAP. The CDR3 is made up of 10 amino acids. The V gene lost 2 bases and the J gene lost 16 bases, with 6 bases spanning the gap. CDR3 bases: TGTGCTAGTGGTTTGTCCAGACTCCACTTT. It translates to CASGLSRLHF.

As regards this clone: At one of its ends the junction is not consistent with the germline gene, which may arise from a read error. The chain employs TRBV7-9 and TRBJ1-1, with D unclear. CDR3 length: 10 amino acids. Germline V lookup: CDR1 SEHNR, CDR2 FQNEAQ (reference sequence). Written as DNA, the CDR3 is TGTTCCAGCTTACCGGTCGAAGCTTTCTTT. Translated, it gives CSSLPVEAFF.

The rearrangement links TRBV5-1 to TRBJ2-1, with TRBD2 identical over 9 bases. Looked up from germline, CDR1 is SGHRS and CDR2 is YFSETQ. The J segment lost 7 bases and the V segment lost 1 base, leaving 6 bases of the junction unmatched. This CDR3 region has 15 residues. The CDR3 DNA sequence: TGCGCCAGCAGCTTGATCGCGGGAGGGAATAATGAGCAGTTCTTC. Encoded protein: CASSLIAGGNNEQFF.

This clone was counted between two and nine times. The rearrangement links TRBV19 to TRBJ1-1; D ambiguous. The length of the CDR3 is 14 residues. Germline V lookup: CDR1 LNHDA, CDR2 SQIVND (reference sequence). V lost 1 base and J lost 1, with 7 bases in between. This chain's CDR3 is CASSIVNGNTEAFF. The DNA for the CDR3 is TGTGCCAGTAGTATAGTGAACGGGAACACTGAAGCTTTCTTT.

This clone was seen only a few times. A far larger clone is off by one base, so a read error is likely. This chain joins TRBV19 and TRBJ1-3, with D unclear. Trimming cost V 3 bases and J 0 bases, with 12 bases left between them. In germline, CDR1 is LNHDA, CDR2 SQIVND (reference sequence). CDR3 length: 16 amino acids. The CDR3 reads CASSITARVSGNTIYF. In DNA form, the CDR3 reads TGTGCCAGTAGTATCACTGCACGGGTCTCTGGAAACACCATATATTTT. Full variable domain (remainder filled in from reference TRBV19 and TRBJ1-3): DGGITQSPKYLFRKEGQNVTLSCEQNLNHDAMYWYRQDPGQGLRLIYYSQIVNDFQKGDIAEGYSVSREKKESFPLTVTSAQKNPTAFYLCASSITARVSGNTIYFGEGSWLTVV.

V and J are TRBV2 and TRBJ2-7; 12 nucleotides line up with TRBD2. Germline V lookup: CDR1 SNHLY, CDR2 FYNNEI. CDR3 size: 14 residues. Trimming removed 5 bases from V and 6 bases from J; junction bases left unmatched: 5. The chain's CDR3 is CASSLPGLAGEQYF. As DNA, the CDR3 is TGTGCCAGCAGTCTACCGGGACTAGCGGGCGAGCAGTACTTC.

This clone was seen just once. The V call is TRBV5-1, the J call TRBJ2-5; 8 bases align to TRBD2. The J call is in doubt because the DNA end fits TRBJ2-7 better. Germline CDR1 is SGHRS and CDR2 is YFSETQ. The CDR3 covers 14 residues. The CDR3 DNA follows: TGCGCCAGCAGCTTGGTCCCGGGGGGGACCGAGCAGTACTTC. Encoded protein: CASSLVPGGTEQYF.

The genes are TRBV30 and TRBJ1-3; D remains unclear. Germline CDR1 is GTSNPN and CDR2 is SVGIG (reference sequence). The CDR3 is made up of 12 amino acids. The CDR3 DNA reads TGTGCTGGGCTGCGTTCTGGAAACACCATATATTTT. Translation gives CAGLRSGNTIYF.

With regard to this clone: At the DNA level, this CDR3 is encoded by other sequences in the same sample as well. The CDR3 loop reads CAISESTGGTEAFF. CDR3 nucleotide sequence: TGTGCCATCAGTGAGTCCACCGGGGGCACTGAAGCTTTCTTT. The gene calls are TRBV10-3 and TRBJ1-1, with a possible D match to TRBD1 (5 bases). The V gene's germline CDR1 is ENHRY and CDR2 SYGVKD. Trimming shortened V by 0 bases and J by 4 bases, and 9 bases separated the two germline ends. The CDR3 extends over 14 amino acids.

This chain joins TRBV11-2 and TRBJ2-1; 14 positions agree with TRBD2. The CDR3 runs to 16 residues. Germline V gene data show CDR1 as SGHAT and CDR2 as FQNNGV. The V segment lost 5 bases and the J segment 9 bases; nucleotides outside the gene matches: 9. The CDR3 coding sequence is TGTGCCAGCAGCCAATTGGGACTAGCGGGAGACGCTGAGCAGTTCTTC. The encoded protein is CASSQLGLAGDAEQFF. Drawing the rest from reference TRBV11-2 and TRBJ2-1, the complete variable domain is EAGVAQSPRYKIIEKRQSVAFWCNPISGHATLYWYQQILGQGPKLLIQFQNNGVVDDSQLPKDRFSAERLKGVDSTLKIQPAKLEDSAVYLCASSQLGLAGDAEQFFGPGTRLTVL.

The chain links TRBV7-9 to TRBJ2-1, with 16 bases lining up with TRBD2. Looked up from germline, CDR1 is SEHNR and CDR2 is FQNEAQ (reference sequence). V lost 3 bases and J lost 4; bases outside the gene matches: 6. CDR3 size: 18 residues. This CDR3 reads CASSFDGTSGRGYNEQFF. Written as DNA, the CDR3 is TGTGCCAGCAGCTTTGACGGGACTAGCGGGAGGGGTTACAATGAGCAGTTCTTC.

The rearrangement uses TRBV10-1 and TRBJ2-5; TRBD2 agrees at 9 bases. This CDR3 has 15 amino acids. The junction had 13 bases not matched to a gene; V was cut back by 11 bases and J by 3 bases. Germline CDR1 WNHNN, CDR2 SYGVQD (reference sequence). CDR3 region: CAGGIGPSGKETQYF. The CDR3 DNA sequence: TGCGCCGGCGGGATCGGGCCTAGCGGGAAAGAGACCCAGTACTTC.

This chain uses TRBV28 with TRBJ2-7; D unclear. CDR3 length: 13 residues. V dropped 4 bases and J dropped 4 bases, with 11 bases sitting between them. From germline, CDR1 is MDHEN and CDR2 SYDVKM. This CDR3 is CASSSPHGYEQYF. The DNA of the CDR3 is TGTGCCAGCAGTTCCCCTCACGGGTACGAGCAGTACTTC. The variable domain in full, with the rest retrieved from reference TRBV28 and TRBJ2-7, is DVKVTQSSRYLVKRTGEKVFLECVQDMDHENMFWYRQDPGLGLRLIYFSYDVKMKEKGDIPEGYSVSREKKERFSLILESASTNQTSMYLCASSSPHGYEQYFGPGTRLTVT.

The chain is built from TRBV18 and TRBJ2-7; the match to TRBD1 covers 8 bases. Germline CDR1 KGHSH, CDR2 LQKENI. The trim removed 6 bases at V and 4 bases at J, leaving 8 bases unmatched. This CDR3 region has 14 residues. The CDR3 DNA reads TGTGCCAGCTCTCGTGGACAGGGTATGTACGAGCAGTACTTC. This codes for CASSRGQGMYEQYF. The full variable domain, with the rest looked up from reference TRBV18 and TRBJ2-7, is NAGVMQNPRHLVRRRGQEARLRCSPMKGHSHVYWYRQLPEEGLKFMVYLQKENIIDESGMPKERFSAEFPKEGPSILRIQQVVRGDSAAYFCASSRGQGMYEQYFGPGTRLTVT.

This clone was seen just once. The V and J genes are TRBV5-1 and TRBJ1-2, with a weak D call TRBD1 (5 bases). Germline V gives CDR1 SGHRS, CDR2 YFSETQ. Trimming pared 4 bases from V and 7 bases from J, leaving 20 bases between. CDR3 size: 15 residues. The CDR3 bases are TGCGCCAGCAGCAGCGTGACAGCTCGTGCCGGTGGCTACACCTTC. It translates to CASSSVTARAGGYTF.

This chain connects TRBV15 to TRBJ1-3; D gene ambiguous. V was cut by 4 bases and J by 0 bases, with 7 bases left in between. There are 14 residues in the CDR3. Germline CDR1 and CDR2: LNHNV and YYDKDF (reference sequence). CDR3 residues: CATSTDFSGNTIYF. Here the CDR3 DNA reads TGTGCCACCAGCACGGACTTCTCTGGAAACACCATATATTTT.

This clone occurred a few times. This chain uses TRBV19 with TRBJ2-7; 11 bases fit TRBD2. The length of the CDR3 is 16 residues. The germline V gene encodes CDR1 LNHDA and CDR2 SQIVND (reference sequence). V dropped 4 bases and J dropped 1; count of bases not matched to a gene: 6. The CDR3 here is CASSSGGTSGSYEQYF. The DNA for the CDR3 is TGTGCCAGTAGTAGTGGGGGGACTAGCGGATCCTACGAGCAGTACTTC.

Only one count was recorded for this clone. The chain links TRBV27 to TRBJ2-3, with 9 bases that match TRBD1. J lost 5 bases, V lost 6 bases, and 15 bases had no gene match. Germline CDR1 and CDR2: MNHEY and SMNVEV (reference sequence). The CDR3 runs to 17 residues. The CDR3 nucleotides are TGTGCCAGCAGACGAGGCCTGGGACAGGGTGTGATAGATACGCAGTATTTT. Its translation is CASRRGLGQGVIDTQYF.

The J gene is TRBJ2-2, the V gene TRBV6-1; 12 bases align to TRBD2. The CDR3 is 16 residues long. From germline, CDR1 is MNHNS and CDR2 SASEGT. Losses at the gene ends were 1 base for V and 8 bases for J; bases not matched to a gene: 5. The CDR3 nucleotides read TGTGCCAGCAGTGAAGGGACTAGCGGGACTCGGGGGGAGCTGTTTTTT. Its translation: CASSEGTSGTRGELFF.